Each of the 21 T cell receptor beta chains below was sequenced from the same sample in a study of T cells in Graves' hyperthyroidism and ophthalmopathy. What was amplified from RNA transcripts were TCR beta CDR3 regions. RT-PCR in the first round (using the HTBI primer set) targeted the TCR CDR3. TCRdb redid the calling of the multiplex PCR reads with MiXCR, one entry per CDR3 protein. The data show about 350,000 distinct CDR3 sequences, around 13% seen once. The material sequenced was blood. These receptors were taken from a woman in her 30s with Graves' hyperthyroidism.

This clonotype was seen at least ten times. J is TRBJ1-2 and V is TRBV28, with D perhaps TRBD1 (5 bases). Germline CDR1 is MDHEN and CDR2 is SYDVKM. V was shortened by 5 bases and J by 4 bases, with 14 bases between the two germline ends. The CDR3 loop spans 14 amino acids. This chain's CDR3 is CASSPTRGFYGYTF. DNA of the CDR3: TGTGCCAGCAGTCCAACCCGGGGGTTCTATGGCTACACCTTC.

This clonotype was picked up a small number of times. The chain links TRBV7-2 to TRBJ2-1; D gene ambiguous. The CDR3 has 16 residues. V was pared by 7 bases and J by 4 bases, with 20 bases between. Germline-derived CDR1 and CDR2 are SGHTA and FQGNSA. Here the CDR3 DNA reads TGTGCCAGCACCTTGGTCGGTGGCGGAAAATACAATGAGCAGTTCTTC. Amino acid sequence: CASTLVGGGKYNEQFF.

Many counts were recorded for this clonotype. V usage is TRBV2 and J usage is TRBJ2-5; D is uncertain. Germline V gene lookup returns CDR1 SNHLY and CDR2 FYNNEI. The CDR3 consists of 12 residues. V lost 3 bases to trimming and J lost 3 bases, with 5 bases between them. The CDR3 DNA is TGTGCCAGCAGTGATGAGGAAGAGACCCAGTACTTC. Translation gives CASSDEEETQYF.

This clonotype was recorded many times. This rearrangement joins TRBV7-3 to TRBJ2-7; possibly TRBD2 for D (6 bases). Germline-derived CDR1 and CDR2 are SGHTA and FQGTGA. The CDR3 contains 15 residues. V was pared by 5 bases and J by 7 bases, with 21 bases between. CDR3 sequence reads: CASSPTGGKGREQYF. The CDR3 DNA is TGTGCCAGCAGCCCGACCGGAGGGAAAGGTAGAGAGCAGTACTTC.

This clonotype was seen a few times. This rearrangement joins TRBV20-1 to TRBJ2-3; 10 nucleotides align to TRBD1. Germline V lookup: CDR1 DFQATT, CDR2 SNEGSKA (reference sequence). V gave up 6 bases and J gave up 5 bases; unmatched junction bases: 14. The CDR3 is 16 residues long. The CDR3 nucleotides are TGCAGTGCCAAACAGCTCCTGGGACAGGGGATAGATACGCAGTATTTT. Protein: CSAKQLLGQGIDTQYF.

For the CDR3, the DNA is TGTGCCAGCAGCCCCCGGAGGGGGAGGGTTTACAATGAGCAGTTCTTC. It yields the protein CASSPRRGRVYNEQFF. The gene calls are TRBV7-3 and TRBJ2-1, with D possibly matching TRBD2 (7 bases). This CDR3 region has 16 residues. Germline CDR1 is SGHTA and CDR2 is FQGTGA. Trimming shortened V by 5 bases and J by 4 bases, and 18 bases separated the two germline ends.

The rearrangement uses TRBV5-4 and TRBJ2-5; D unresolved. Trimming took 0 bases from V and 5 from J, leaving 11 bases between them. The CDR3 sequence is 14 residues long. Germline values: CDR1 SGHNT, CDR2 YYREEE (reference sequence). The CDR3 region is CASSLGAATETQYF. CDR3 DNA: TGTGCCAGCAGCTTGGGGGCGGCCACGGAGACCCAGTACTTC.

This clonotype was detected ten times or more. J is TRBJ2-2 and V is TRBV12-3 or TRBV12-4; TRBD2 is a possible D gene (5 bases). V was clipped by 5 bases and J by 6 bases, with 10 bases between them. The CDR3 contains 13 residues. The CDR3 DNA follows: TGTGCCAGCAGTGACTACACACCCGGGGAGCTGTTTTTT. Amino acid sequence: CASSDYTPGELFF.

This clonotype was detected only a few times. The chain carries TRBV7-8 and TRBJ2-1, with D possibly being TRBD2 (5 bases). CDR1 SGHVS and CDR2 FQNEAQ come from the germline V gene. Trimming took off 2 bases at V and 7 bases at J, with 12 bases between the two ends. The CDR3 is made up of 14 amino acids. The DNA for the CDR3 is TGTGCCAGCAGCTTATTAAGGGAGATAAATGAGCAGTTCTTC. It specifies CASSLLREINEQFF.

Turning to this clonotype: This may arise from a read error, as a much more abundant clone is one base away. The chain couples TRBV9 to TRBJ2-3; D unresolved. Trimming removed 5 bases from V and 4 bases from J, with 8 bases in between. Germline-derived CDR1 and CDR2 are SGDLS and YYNGEE. CDR3 length: 12 amino acids. CDR3 amino acids: CASRRSADTQYF. The CDR3 region has the DNA TGTGCCAGCAGGAGGAGCGCAGATACGCAGTATTTT.

This clonotype showed up just a few times. The chain has TRBV25-1 and TRBJ2-3, with 9 bases fitting TRBD1. Germline V gene data show CDR1 as MGHDK and CDR2 as SYGVNS. After removal of 0 bases from V and 2 bases from J, the junction contained 12 bases not matched to a gene. CDR3 length equals 19 residues. CDR3 amino acids: CASSEYRPGTGSFTDTQYF. The CDR3, as DNA: TGTGCCAGCAGTGAATATCGGCCCGGGACAGGGAGTTTCACAGATACGCAGTATTTT.

Only a few counts were recorded for this clonotype. This rearrangement joins TRBV19 to TRBJ1-3; tentatively, D is TRBD1 (5 bases). CDR1 is LNHDA, CDR2 SQIVND, per germline (reference sequence). The CDR3 totals 16 residues. Trimming shortened V by 7 bases and J by 0 bases, and 16 bases separated the two germline ends. Here the CDR3 reads CASISTDSNSGNTIYF. DNA for the CDR3: TGTGCCAGTATCTCGACAGACTCAAACTCTGGAAACACCATATATTTT. Full variable domain (outside the CDR3, taken from reference TRBV19 and TRBJ1-3): DGGITQSPKYLFRKEGQNVTLSCEQNLNHDAMYWYRQDPGQGLRLIYYSQIVNDFQKGDIAEGYSVSREKKESFPLTVTSAQKNPTAFYLCASISTDSNSGNTIYFGEGSWLTVV.

This clonotype showed up just a few times. This sequence joins TRBV12-3 or TRBV12-4 and TRBJ1-4, with D maybe TRBD1 (6 bases). The CDR3 extends over 13 amino acids. Trimming took off 8 bases at V and 8 bases at J, with 15 bases between the two ends. DNA for the CDR3: TGTGCCAGCGCGCGGGGGGCTGGGGAAAAACTGTTTTTT. The encoded protein is CASARGAGEKLFF.

There are many counts of this clonotype. The rearrangement links TRBV7-2 to TRBJ1-6; 11 bases fit TRBD1. Trimming took 5 bases from V and 9 from J; bases not matched to a gene: 3. This CDR3 comprises 14 residues. Per the germline V gene, CDR1 is SGHTA and CDR2 is FQGNSA. Here the CDR3 DNA reads TGTGCCAGCAGCCCGGGACAGGGGGTTTCACCCCTCCACTTT. This sequence encodes CASSPGQGVSPLHF.

As concerns this clonotype: This may arise from a read error, as a much more abundant clone is one base away. This rearrangement joins TRBV20-1 to TRBJ2-2; D perhaps matches TRBD2 (6 bases). Germline V gives CDR1 DFQATT, CDR2 SNEGSKA (reference sequence). The CDR3 has 13 amino acids. For the CDR3, the DNA is TGCAGTGCTAGGGTCAGGGACTCCGGGGAGATGTTTTTT. This translates into CSARVRDSGEMFF.

A word on this clonotype: A read error may explain this, as a much larger clone is one base away. The rearrangement links TRBV6-1 to TRBJ2-7; 16 nucleotides match TRBD2. The length of the CDR3 is 20 residues. Germline V CDR1 and CDR2: MNHNS, SASEGT. Unmatched junction bases numbered 13, after V lost 5 bases and J lost 0 bases. This CDR3 reads CASSPLLGLAGGPSSYEQYF. CDR3 DNA sequence: TGTGCCAGCAGTCCCTTGCTGGGACTAGCGGGAGGGCCCAGCTCCTACGAGCAGTACTTC.

The chain carries TRBV20-1 and TRBJ1-1; no reliable D call. V gave up 0 bases and J gave up 6 bases, with 11 bases separating them. The germline gives CDR1 DFQATT, CDR2 SNEGSKA (reference sequence). This CDR3 region has 13 residues. CDR3 nucleotides: TGCAGTGCTAGAGATTCTAACGCGGCTGAAGCTTTCTTT. The encoded protein is CSARDSNAAEAFF.

This clonotype has at least ten counts. The chain employs TRBV28 and TRBJ1-5, with 7 bases that match TRBD1. The CDR3 is 13 amino acids. Germline-derived CDR1 and CDR2 are MDHEN and SYDVKM. The V gene end was trimmed by 8 bases and the J gene end by 5 bases; junction bases not matched to a gene: 6. The CDR3 DNA follows: TGTGCCAGCTCGGGACAGCTGGATCAGCCCCAGCATTTT. Translating it yields CASSGQLDQPQHF.

This clonotype was seen ten or more times. The chain joins TRBV12-3 or TRBV12-4 to TRBJ2-7; no firm D call. V lost 5 bases to trimming and J lost 1 base, with 15 bases between them. CDR3 length equals 15 residues. The CDR3 spells CASSPQWSGSYEQYF. The CDR3 DNA reads as TGTGCCAGCAGTCCACAATGGTCGGGTTCCTACGAGCAGTACTTC.

This clonotype appeared many times. This sequence joins TRBV28 and TRBJ2-7; D is unclear. The germline gives CDR1 MDHEN, CDR2 SYDVKM. The V end lost 2 bases, the J end lost 3 bases, and 8 bases lay between the germline ends. This CDR3 spans 13 amino acids. The CDR3 DNA follows: TGTGCCAGCAGTTTAACATCCTACTACGAGCAGTACTTC. Its protein product is CASSLTSYYEQYF.

This clonotype was counted many times. V gene TRBV28 combines with J gene TRBJ2-6, with D uncertain. This CDR3 comprises 16 residues. Germline values: CDR1 MDHEN, CDR2 SYDVKM. Between the trimmed V and J ends, which lost 7 bases and 1 base, there was a span of 14 bases. The CDR3 DNA reads as TGTGCCAGCATCCCTACCTCAAAGTCTGGGGCCAACGTCCTGACTTTC. This codes for CASIPTSKSGANVLTF.